Below are 6 T cell receptor beta chains sequenced from a single sample in a study of regulatory T cells in long-lasting Graves disease. Specified time point: newly diagnosed GD, antithyroid drugs for less than 3 months. RNA from PBMCs was the source of the TCR library. The authors built TCR beta libraries using iRepertoire HTBI primers and Arm-PCR of CDR3 regions. TCRdb ran MiXCR on the multiplex PCR reads and lists one entry per CDR3 protein. The data hold approximately 250,000 distinct CDR3 sequences, with approximately 16% observed a single time. The sequencing used peripheral blood mononuclear cells (PBMCs), collected at new diagnosis, from a patient treated with antithyroid drugs. The receptors derive from a female donor with Graves disease.

This clonotype has at least ten counts. This chain uses TRBV2 with TRBJ2-1, with 9 bases aligning to TRBD1. The CDR3 has 13 amino acids. Germline CDR1 reads SNHLY; CDR2 reads FYNNEI. V dropped 7 bases and J dropped 4; count of bases not matched to a gene: 2. CDR3 coding DNA: TGTGCCAGCAACAGGGGGCAATACAATGAGCAGTTCTTC. Translating it yields CASNRGQYNEQFF.

This clonotype was observed many times. One end of the junction fails to match germline, which may point to a read error. The chain is built from TRBV5-4 and TRBJ1-4, with D possibly matching TRBD1 (5 bases). Germline assignment: CDR1 SGHNT and CDR2 YYREEE (reference sequence). This CDR3 has 15 residues. CDR3 nucleotide sequence: TGTGCCAGCAGCTCATCCAAAGGGGATAATAAAAAACTGTTTTTT. This encodes CASSSSKGDNKKLFF.

In regard to this clonotype: This sequence may be a read error, since a much larger clone differs from it by one base. V usage is TRBV6-1 and J usage is TRBJ2-1; D ambiguous. The J call could be wrong; TRBJ2-7 is a better fit for the DNA end. The CDR3 runs to 15 residues. Germline V gene sequence: CDR1 MNHNS, CDR2 SASEGT. This CDR3 is CASRVQRSSYNEQYF. CDR3 bases: TGTGCCAGCAGAGTACAGAGAAGCTCCTACAATGAGCAGTACTTC.

In its sample, this clonotype was seen a few times. J is TRBJ1-2 and V is TRBV7-2; D is unresolved. V was clipped by 5 bases and J by 8 bases, with 12 bases between them. The CDR3 contains 12 residues. Per germline, CDR1 SGHTA and CDR2 FQGNSA. The CDR3 region has the DNA TGTGCCAGCAGCGAACCTATGAGAGGCTACACCTTC. This gives the protein CASSEPMRGYTF.

This clonotype was picked up many times. The chain recombines TRBV7-9 with TRBJ2-1, with D possibly being TRBD2 (6 bases). The CDR3 is 17 amino acids. CDR1 and CDR2 from the germline V gene are SEHNR and FQNEAQ (reference sequence). Trimming shortened V by 2 bases and J by 0 bases, and 14 bases separated the two germline ends. In DNA form, the CDR3 reads TGTGCCAGCAGCTTAAGGGCGGGGTGGAGCTCCTACAATGAGCAGTTCTTC. Amino acid sequence: CASSLRAGWSSYNEQFF.

This clonotype showed up many times. The chain recombines TRBV10-3 with TRBJ2-1; D is undetermined. Trimming stripped 0 bases from V and 9 bases from J, with 6 bases between. Germline V gene sequence: CDR1 ENHRY, CDR2 SYGVKD. The length of the CDR3 is 12 residues. CDR3 loop: CAISESMTEQFF. The DNA of the CDR3 is TGTGCCATCAGTGAGTCCATGACTGAGCAGTTCTTC.